This T cell receptor (beta chain) was captured in a study of cytomegalovirus exposure and HLA in healthy donors. PCR involved 60 Vbeta and 13 Jbeta primers. Profiling relied on immunoSEQ multiplex PCR, and the TCRdb table lists in-frame clones only, not all of them. The table includes roughly 110,000 clones, about three quarters detected once. Note on this clone: No antigen is known for it.

Whole-study results and caveats: Cytomegalovirus association was listed for 150 or so TCR beta chains. Reported findings show TCR beta sequences accurately forecast HLA-A and HLA-B alleles in most subjects. TCR beta chain V- and J-gene trimming was linked, in a later analysis, to a missense variant in DCLRE1C.

Specimen: PBMCs. The clonotype comes from a man aged 25-40 years in good health and CMV-seronegative.

The chain's CDR3 is CASSQDRTGGDYGYTF. The CDR3 nucleotides read TGTGCCAGCAGCCAAGATAGGACAGGGGGCGACTATGGCTACACCTTC. This chain joins TRBV4-2 and TRBJ1-2; 11 nucleotides align to TRBD1. The ends lost 0 bases at V and 3 bases at J; junction bases unmatched: 3. The germline V gene encodes CDR1 LGHNA and CDR2 YNFKEQ. The CDR3 is made up of 16 amino acids.